This T cell receptor beta chain was retrieved from a study of T cell clonotyping in hematopoietic cell transplantation. Study conclusions and caveats: Recipient TCR diversity dropped after transplant; expanded clonotypes rose from day 30 to 180. Cells were unsorted, so CD4 and CD8 contributions were not separated.

In the case of this clone: Antigen: not known.

The protocol was immunoSEQ multiplex PCR, while the TCRdb copy is restricted to in-frame clones and leaves out a portion. The sample includes more than 65,000 clones, approximately 94% of them seen just once. The germline V gene has CDR1 SGHDT and CDR2 YYEEEE. This CDR3 spans 15 amino acids. Between the trimmed V and J ends, which lost 4 bases and 0 bases, there was a span of 13 bases. Sequenced input: peripheral blood mononuclear cells. The J gene is TRBJ1-2, the V gene TRBV5-6; D is unclear. This TCR was sampled from a man in his forties or fifties in good health. Some clones in this sample may be carry-over from other donors' samples. CDR3 coding DNA: TGTGCCAGCAGCCCCGAACTGGAATCTAACTATGGCTACACCTTC. This translates into CASSPELESNYGYTF.